These 9 T cell receptor beta chains originate from one sample sequenced in a study of cytomegalovirus exposure and HLA in healthy donors. The study ran its PCR with 60 Vbeta and 13 Jbeta primers. Profiling relied on immunoSEQ multiplex PCR, and the TCRdb table lists in-frame clones only, not all of them. The sample lists under 150,000 clones; 70% to 90% were seen once. The sequenced material came from PBMCs. These receptors all come from a woman in her 40s in good health and CMV-seropositive.

The chain uses TRBV11-1 and TRBJ2-7; tentative D call: TRBD2 (6 bases). Trimming took 1 base from V and 1 from J, leaving 11 bases between them. Germline lookup yields CDR1 SGHAT and CDR2 FQDESV (reference sequence). This CDR3 is built from 15 residues. CDR3 region: CASSLGEDASYEQYF. CDR3 nucleotides: TGTGCCAGCAGCTTAGGGGAGGACGCGTCCTACGAGCAGTACTTC.

The chain uses TRBV6-4 and TRBJ2-1; 11 bases align to TRBD2. J lost 3 bases, V lost 3 bases, and 1 base had no gene match. This CDR3 is 15 amino acids long. The germline gives CDR1 MRHNA, CDR2 SNTAGT. The DNA of the CDR3 is TGTGCCAGCAGTGAGGGACTAGCGGTCTACAATGAGCAGTTCTTC. Encoded protein: CASSEGLAVYNEQFF.

V gene TRBV9 combines with J gene TRBJ2-3; 11 bases map to TRBD1. CDR3 length: 16 amino acids. Germline loops: CDR1 SGDLS, CDR2 YYNGEE. V lost 0 bases and J lost 8; bases outside the gene matches: 8. The DNA of the CDR3 is TGTGCCAGCAGCGTAGCCCCCACGGGGACAGGGGGTACGCAGTATTTT. This encodes CASSVAPTGTGGTQYF.

The chain couples TRBV5-1 to TRBJ1-2, with TRBD1 matching over 7 bases. The CDR3 sequence is 18 residues long. Unmatched junction bases numbered 13, after V lost 0 bases and J lost 2 bases. Germline CDR1 SGHRS, CDR2 YFSETQ. The CDR3: CASSLEPPGTDQNYGYTF. CDR3 sequence (DNA): TGCGCCAGCAGCTTGGAACCCCCCGGGACAGACCAAAACTATGGCTACACCTTC. The variable domain in full, with the rest retrieved from reference TRBV5-1 and TRBJ1-2, is KAGVTQTPRYLIKTRGQQVTLSCSPISGHRSVSWYQQTPGQGLQFLFEYFSETQRNKGNFPGRFSGRQFSNSRSEMNVSTLELGDSALYLCASSLEPPGTDQNYGYTFGSGTRLTVV.

CDR3 in DNA: TGTGCCAGCAGTTACTTACAGGGGCCCGGGGAGCTGTTTTTT. This encodes CASSYLQGPGELFF. The chain employs TRBV6-5 and TRBJ2-2, with 7 bases aligning to TRBD1. The CDR3 has 14 amino acids. Looked up from germline, CDR1 is MNHEY and CDR2 is SVGAGI. V lost 1 base to trimming and J lost 6 bases; unmatched junction nucleotides: 2.

This clone was detected once. The CDR3 sequence: CASSFLDRAGANVLTF. The DNA of the CDR3 is TGTGCCAGCAGTTTCTTAGACAGGGCTGGGGCCAACGTCCTGACTTTC. The rearrangement uses TRBV28 and TRBJ2-6; 7 bases fit TRBD1. With V trimmed by 3 bases and J by 2 bases, 4 bases remained unmatched. The CDR3 has 16 amino acids. CDR1 is MDHEN and CDR2 is SYDVKM in the germline V gene.

The chain couples TRBV4-1 to TRBJ2-7, with TRBD1 identical over 8 bases. This CDR3 spans 15 amino acids. Per germline, CDR1 MGHRA and CDR2 YSYEKL. J gave up 1 base and V 0 bases, and 2 bases lay outside the gene matches. The CDR3 here is CASSQDRGPSYEQYF. The CDR3 DNA sequence: TGCGCCAGCAGCCAAGACAGGGGGCCGTCCTACGAGCAGTACTTC.

The genes are TRBV23-1 and TRBJ2-1; 10 bases align to TRBD1. TRBV23-1 is given ORF status, its function remaining uncertain. With 4 bases clipped from V and 0 bases from J, the junction kept 6 bases outside the gene matches. The CDR3 has 17 residues. The CDR3 loop is CASSPRRTGGSYNEQFF. The CDR3 region has the DNA TGCGCCAGCAGTCCGCGACGGACAGGGGGCTCCTACAATGAGCAGTTCTTC.

This clone was detected only a few times. V usage is TRBV29-1 and J usage is TRBJ1-2; 7 positions agree with TRBD1. This CDR3 is 17 amino acids long. V lost 0 bases and J lost 2; bases outside the gene matches: 12. Germline CDR1 SQVTM, CDR2 ANQGSEA. The CDR3: CSVEDTRQGWYNYGYTF. CDR3 DNA sequence: TGCAGCGTTGAAGATACAAGACAGGGCTGGTACAACTATGGCTACACCTTC.